One sample yielded the 28 T cell receptor beta chains listed below, sequenced in a study of beta chain features in type 1 diabetes. Investigators reverse transcribed all isolated RNA, so they sequenced expressed TCRB transcripts. Repertoires were generated with immunoSEQ multiplex PCR, while TCRdb's copy carries only in-frame clones and drops some. There are about 150,000 clones in the sample; 9% to 10% occur only once, and 2% to 2.5% lies in the top ten. The sequenced sample was central memory CD4+ T cells from blood. The receptors derive from a woman aged 18-29 years in good health.

This clone was seen a few times. The gene calls are TRBV7-2 and TRBJ1-5; D ambiguous. Per germline, CDR1 SGHTA and CDR2 FQGNSA. V was pared by 1 base and J by 7 bases, with 11 bases between. The CDR3 totals 14 residues. Here the CDR3 reads CASSLGVGRQPQHF. The CDR3 bases are TGTGCCAGCAGCTTAGGTGTGGGCAGGCAGCCCCAGCATTTT.

This clone was detected only a few times. This chain joins TRBV5-6 and TRBJ2-5, with D tentatively TRBD2 (5 bases). This CDR3 comprises 13 residues. V lost 4 bases and J 9 bases, leaving 16 bases between the germline ends. The germline V gene has CDR1 SGHDT and CDR2 YYEEEE. This chain's CDR3 is CASSPRTVDPQYF. The CDR3 DNA reads as TGTGCCAGCAGCCCCCGGACTGTGGATCCCCAGTACTTC. Together with reference TRBV5-6 and TRBJ2-5, the CDR3 gives the full variable domain: DAGVTQSPTHLIKTRGQQVTLRCSPKSGHDTVSWYQQALGQGPQFIFQYYEEEERQRGNFPDRFSGHQFPNYSSELNVNALLLGDSALYLCASSPRTVDPQYFGPGTRLLVL.

The chain has TRBV7-9 and TRBJ2-1; 7 positions agree with TRBD2. V was clipped by 3 bases and J by 5 bases; unmatched bases: 4. Germline values: CDR1 SEHNR, CDR2 FQNEAQ (reference sequence). The CDR3 spans 14 residues. CDR3 in amino acids: CASSFRGSNNEQFF. CDR3 in DNA: TGTGCCAGCAGCTTCCGCGGGAGCAACAATGAGCAGTTCTTC. Variable domain in full (rest from reference TRBV7-9 and TRBJ2-1): DTGVSQNPRHKITKRGQNVTFRCDPISEHNRLYWYRQTLGQGPEFLTYFQNEAQLEKSRLLSDRFSAERPKGSFSTLEIQRTEQGDSAMYLCASSFRGSNNEQFFGPGTRLTVL.

This chain links TRBV19 with TRBJ1-2, with a weak D call TRBD1 (6 bases). The length of the CDR3 is 13 residues. The V gene lost 3 bases and the J gene lost 7 bases, with 12 bases spanning the gap. Germline V gives CDR1 LNHDA, CDR2 SQIVND (reference sequence). The CDR3 nucleotides are TGTGCCAGTAGTATTTGGATGGACAGTGGCTACACCTTC. It yields the protein CASSIWMDSGYTF. Variable domain in full (rest from reference TRBV19 and TRBJ1-2): DGGITQSPKYLFRKEGQNVTLSCEQNLNHDAMYWYRQDPGQGLRLIYYSQIVNDFQKGDIAEGYSVSREKKESFPLTVTSAQKNPTAFYLCASSIWMDSGYTFGSGTRLTVV.

This clone was counted only a few times. V gene TRBV7-2 combines with J gene TRBJ2-7, with D hard to call. CDR3 size: 16 residues. Germline CDR1 is SGHTA and CDR2 is FQGNSA. Trimming removed 1 base at V and 1 base at J, with 14 bases between. As DNA, the CDR3 is TGTGCCAGCAGCTTAGGGCAGGCCTGGGCTTCCTACGAGCAGTACTTC. Protein sequence: CASSLGQAWASYEQYF.

This clone was seen a handful of times. V gene TRBV5-1 combines with J gene TRBJ2-7, with D perhaps matching TRBD1 (6 bases). The CDR3 has 14 residues. V lost 4 bases, J lost 3 bases, and 14 bases lay in between. Germline CDR1 is SGHRS and CDR2 is YFSETQ. CDR3 loop: CASSPAGTSYEQYF. The CDR3 region has the DNA TGCGCCAGCAGCCCCGCCGGGACAAGCTACGAGCAGTACTTC.

This clone has a handful of counts. The chain employs TRBV4-3 and TRBJ1-2, with 12 bases lining up with TRBD1. CDR1 and CDR2 (germline): LGHNA, YSLEER. Losses at the gene ends were 3 bases for V and 2 bases for J; bases not matched to a gene: 1. The CDR3 totals 15 residues. The CDR3, as DNA: TGCGCCAGCAGCCAGGGGACAGGGGGCAACTATGGCTACACCTTC. This translates into CASSQGTGGNYGYTF.

Only a few counts were recorded for this clone. The J gene is TRBJ2-3, the V gene TRBV5-5; possibly TRBD2 for D (6 bases). This CDR3 spans 17 amino acids. V dropped 0 bases and J dropped 5 bases, with 19 bases sitting between them. Germline values: CDR1 SGHKS, CDR2 YYEKEE (reference sequence). The CDR3 sequence is CASSLVLRSTRGDTQYF. CDR3 DNA: TGTGCCAGCAGCTTGGTTCTGCGGTCGACTAGGGGAGATACGCAGTATTTT.

The chain joins TRBV2 to TRBJ1-2, with D possibly TRBD1 on 6 matching bases. Trimming took 3 bases from V and 8 from J, leaving 13 bases between them. The CDR3 consists of 13 residues. Germline CDR1 is SNHLY and CDR2 is FYNNEI. The CDR3 spells CASSDQGIVGYTF. For the CDR3, the DNA is TGTGCCAGCAGTGATCAGGGGATAGTCGGCTACACCTTC.

V usage is TRBV7-8 and J usage is TRBJ2-7; perhaps TRBD2 as D (5 bases). The CDR3 totals 16 residues. In germline, CDR1 is SGHVS, CDR2 FQNEAQ. V lost 1 base to trimming and J lost 0 bases, with 13 bases between them. The CDR3 region has the DNA TGTGCCAGCAGCTTAGGGTCCACTAGAATCTCCTACGAGCAGTACTTC. Its protein is CASSLGSTRISYEQYF. Full variable domain (outside the CDR3, taken from reference TRBV7-8 and TRBJ2-7): GAGVSQSPRYKVAKRGQDVALRCDPISGHVSLFWYQQALGQGPEFLTYFQNEAQLDKSGLPSDRFFAERPEGSVSTLKIQRTQQEDSAVYLCASSLGSTRISYEQYFGPGTRLTVT.

This clone was seen more than once but under ten times. The chain combines TRBV5-1 with TRBJ1-2; unclear D gene. The V gene's germline CDR1 is SGHRS and CDR2 YFSETQ. This CDR3 spans 14 amino acids. The ends were cut back, 0 bases at V and 8 bases at J, with 14 bases in the middle. The CDR3 reads CASSLDGSSLGYTF. The CDR3 bases are TGCGCCAGCAGCTTGGACGGGTCGTCGTTAGGCTACACCTTC.

The gene calls are TRBV7-9 and TRBJ1-1; tentative D call: TRBD1 (5 bases). The CDR3 is 15 residues long. The V gene lost 3 bases and the J gene lost 5 bases, with 16 bases spanning the gap. Germline values: CDR1 SEHNR, CDR2 FQNEAQ (reference sequence). CDR3 DNA: TGTGCCAGCAGCTTGGGGGGTTCGGGGGAAACTGAAGCTTTCTTT. Amino acids: CASSLGGSGETEAFF.

This clone occurred many times. The chain recombines TRBV29-1 with TRBJ1-2, with D unclear. CDR3 size: 11 residues. Germline V lookup: CDR1 SQVTM, CDR2 ANQGSEA. The germline V and J ends were trimmed by 7 bases and 4 bases, with 10 bases remaining between them. As DNA, the CDR3 is TGCAGCGCCCTGGGCAGCTATGGCTACACCTTC. It specifies CSALGSYGYTF.

The V gene is TRBV5-1, the J gene TRBJ2-1; D possibly corresponds to TRBD2 (5 bases). Germline CDR1 is SGHRS and CDR2 is YFSETQ. Trimming removed 0 bases at V and 3 bases at J, with 13 bases between. The CDR3 has 16 amino acids. The CDR3 loop reads CASSLVMGAGYNEQFF. For the CDR3, the DNA is TGCGCCAGCAGCTTGGTTATGGGAGCAGGCTACAATGAGCAGTTCTTC.

This clone was seen repeatedly, ten times or more. This chain links TRBV29-1 with TRBJ2-7; 9 bases map to TRBD2. V was clipped by 5 bases and J by 5 bases; unmatched bases: 7. This CDR3 has 13 residues. Per germline, CDR1 SQVTM and CDR2 ANQGSEA. CDR3 amino acids: CSVSAGGPDEQYF. The CDR3 DNA sequence: TGCAGCGTTTCGGCGGGAGGGCCCGACGAGCAGTACTTC.

This clone was seen only a few times. J is TRBJ2-1 and V is TRBV4-3; 7 bases line up with TRBD1. J was trimmed by 5 bases and V by 4 bases; bases with no gene match: 5. This CDR3 comprises 14 residues. In germline, CDR1 is LGHNA, CDR2 YSLEER. CDR3 loop: CASSPRQGNNEQFF. The CDR3, as DNA: TGCGCCAGCAGCCCCCGACAGGGAAACAATGAGCAGTTCTTC.

The V gene is TRBV9, the J gene TRBJ1-2; no reliable D call. Trimming left V 0 bases short and J 8 bases short, with 11 bases between. CDR3 length: 13 amino acids. The germline V gene encodes CDR1 SGDLS and CDR2 YYNGEE. The CDR3 nucleotides are TGTGCCAGCAGCGTAGCTCCTCCGGGGGGCTACACCTTC. Translating gives CASSVAPPGGYTF.

This CDR3 reads CASSLAGGAGYTF. CDR3 nucleotides: TGTGCCAGCAGCTTAGCAGGGGGCGCAGGCTACACCTTC. The chain joins TRBV7-2 to TRBJ1-2; TRBD1 matches 7 bases. Germline trimming cut 0 bases from V and 8 bases from J; bases unmatched to any gene: 3. The CDR3 has 13 amino acids. Looked up from germline, CDR1 is SGHTA and CDR2 is FQGNSA. The full variable domain, rest sourced from reference TRBV7-2 and TRBJ1-2, is GAGVSQSPSNKVTEKGKDVELRCDPISGHTALYWYRQSLGQGLEFLIYFQGNSAPDKSGLPSDRFSAERTGGSVSTLTIQRTQQEDSAVYLCASSLAGGAGYTFGSGTRLTVV.

This clone showed up just once. CDR3: CASSSAGNNEKLFF. The CDR3 nucleotides are TGCGCCAGCAGCTCGGCCGGGAACAATGAAAAACTGTTTTTT. The genes are TRBV5-1 and TRBJ1-4; no reliable D call. Trimming took 3 bases from V and 5 from J, leaving 11 bases between them. CDR3 size: 14 residues. Germline assignment: CDR1 SGHRS and CDR2 YFSETQ.

A word on this clone: The sample contains more than one DNA sequence encoding this CDR3. This sequence joins TRBV7-2 and TRBJ2-1; tentative D call: TRBD2 (6 bases). Looked up from germline, CDR1 is SGHTA and CDR2 is FQGNSA. The V and J ends lost 1 base and 3 bases respectively, with 13 bases between them. This CDR3 is 16 amino acids long. CDR3 loop: CASSLVGGGVYNEQFF. In DNA form, the CDR3 reads TGTGCCAGCAGCTTAGTTGGCGGCGGGGTCTACAATGAGCAGTTCTTC.

The chain carries TRBV29-1 and TRBJ2-5, with 7 bases identical to TRBD1. Germline CDR1 and CDR2: SQVTM and ANQGSEA. The CDR3 extends over 13 amino acids. V lost 6 bases to trimming and J lost 1 base; unmatched junction nucleotides: 5. The CDR3 sequence: CSVPQGSQETQYF. The CDR3 nucleotides are TGCAGCGTGCCACAGGGGAGCCAAGAGACCCAGTACTTC.

The chain links TRBV4-2 to TRBJ2-2; a weak D match, TRBD2 (5 bases). Trimming stripped 4 bases from V and 6 bases from J, with 15 bases between. The germline V gene encodes CDR1 LGHNA and CDR2 YNFKEQ. The length of the CDR3 is 15 residues. CDR3 in amino acids: CASSRRGRVAGELFF. The DNA for the CDR3 is TGTGCCAGCAGCCGACGGGGTCGTGTCGCCGGGGAGCTGTTTTTT.

The chain is built from TRBV29-1 and TRBJ1-2; no reliable D call. Trimming removed 0 bases from V and 7 bases from J, with 12 bases in between. The V gene's germline CDR1 is SQVTM and CDR2 ANQGSEA. The CDR3 is 13 residues long. The CDR3 loop reads CSVEDPGFSGYTF. CDR3 DNA sequence: TGCAGCGTTGAAGATCCGGGGTTCAGTGGCTACACCTTC.

This clone was seen a few times. The chain combines TRBV28 with TRBJ1-2; tentatively, D is TRBD1 (6 bases). V was clipped by 6 bases and J by 1 base, with 15 bases between them. This CDR3 spans 15 amino acids. Germline V lookup: CDR1 MDHEN, CDR2 SYDVKM. CDR3 DNA sequence: TGTGCCAGCAGCTCCGGGACAACTTTTAACTATGGCTACACCTTC. It encodes CASSSGTTFNYGYTF.

The chain recombines TRBV14 with TRBJ2-5; no firm D call. Deletions cut 4 bases from V and 1 base from J, with 10 bases between. CDR1 SGHDN and CDR2 FVKESK come from the germline V gene. The CDR3 totals 14 residues. CDR3 sequence reads: CASSPDWLQETQYF. The CDR3 coding sequence is TGTGCCAGCAGCCCTGACTGGCTCCAAGAGACCCAGTACTTC.

This clone was counted between two and nine times. The chain is built from TRBV6-5 and TRBJ2-7; maybe TRBD1 (6 bases). CDR3 length: 12 residues. V was clipped by 7 bases and J by 3 bases, with 10 bases between them. Germline V lookup: CDR1 MNHEY, CDR2 SVGAGI. In DNA, the CDR3 is TGTGCCAGCACGGGACAATTCTACGAGCAGTACTTC. Amino acid sequence: CASTGQFYEQYF.

This chain links TRBV25-1 with TRBJ2-7; D is unresolved. The CDR3 has 11 amino acids. V lost 1 base, J lost 9 bases, and 7 bases lay in between. Germline V CDR1 and CDR2: MGHDK, SYGVNS. The CDR3 DNA follows: TGTGCCAGCAGTGAATTGACGGGGCAGTACTTC. Protein product: CASSELTGQYF.

This clone turned up a few times. V gene TRBV11-3 combines with J gene TRBJ2-7, with TRBD2 identical over 7 bases. Trimming at V came to 1 base and at J to 0 bases, leaving 0 bases not matched to a gene. Germline V CDR1 and CDR2: SGHNT, YENEEA. The CDR3 totals 14 residues. The CDR3, as DNA: TGTGCCAGCAGCTTAGGGACTAGCTCCTACGAGCAGTACTTC. It translates to CASSLGTSSYEQYF.